This paragraph covers one TCR beta chain sequence. What it binds is unknown. These data belong to a study of CD8+ T cells in alopecia areata. Notes on the study in general: Tissue-resident alphabeta T cells belonging to normal skin likewise get sequenced within scalp specimens. Clonality was higher in lesional than normal scalp, especially in alopecia totalis/universalis.

The investigators collected lesional scalp punch biopsies and peripheral blood from alopecia areata patients. CD4+ and CD8+ T cells were sorted from PBMCs stained for CD3, CD4 and CD8. In germline, CDR1 is MDHEN, CDR2 SYDVKM. This CDR3 is built from 17 residues. Trimming removed 5 bases from V and 5 bases from J, with 24 bases in between. Following extraction, RNA underwent reverse transcription to cDNA, which served as the sequencing template. TCRdb's copy holds only in-frame clones and misses some; the assay was immunoSEQ multiplex PCR. The table includes some 22,000 clones, around 53% detected once.

Sequences were obtained from NKG2D-high CD8+ T cells sorted from blood. V and J are TRBV28 and TRBJ2-5; the D gene is possibly TRBD1 (6 bases). The TCR originated in a human donor with alopecia areata. In nucleotides, the CDR3 is TGTGCCAGCAGTCCCGGGTCCACGGCTGCAAGGGGGGAGACCCAGTACTTC. Protein: CASSPGSTAARGETQYF. Drawing the rest from reference TRBV28 and TRBJ2-5, the complete variable domain is DVKVTQSSRYLVKRTGEKVFLECVQDMDHENMFWYRQDPGLGLRLIYFSYDVKMKEKGDIPEGYSVSREKKERFSLILESASTNQTSMYLCASSPGSTAARGETQYFGPGTRLLVL.